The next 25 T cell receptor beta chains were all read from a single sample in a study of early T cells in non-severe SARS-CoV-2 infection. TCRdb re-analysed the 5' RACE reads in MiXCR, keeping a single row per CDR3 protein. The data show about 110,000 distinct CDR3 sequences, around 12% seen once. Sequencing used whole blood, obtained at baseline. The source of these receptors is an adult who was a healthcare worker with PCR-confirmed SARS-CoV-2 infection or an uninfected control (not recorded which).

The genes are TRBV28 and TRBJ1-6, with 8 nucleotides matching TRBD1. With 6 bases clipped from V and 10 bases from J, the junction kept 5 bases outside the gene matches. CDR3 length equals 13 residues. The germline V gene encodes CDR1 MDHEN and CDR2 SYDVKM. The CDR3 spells CASRTGVKSPLHF. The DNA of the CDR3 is TGTGCCAGCAGGACAGGGGTGAAATCACCCCTCCACTTT.

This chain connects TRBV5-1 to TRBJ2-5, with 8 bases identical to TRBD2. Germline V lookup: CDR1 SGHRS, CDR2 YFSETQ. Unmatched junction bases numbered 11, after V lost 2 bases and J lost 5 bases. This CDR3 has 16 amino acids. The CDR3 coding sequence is TGCGCCAGCAGCTTCTACGGGGGGGCCTCTTTGGAGACCCAGTACTTC. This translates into CASSFYGGASLETQYF.

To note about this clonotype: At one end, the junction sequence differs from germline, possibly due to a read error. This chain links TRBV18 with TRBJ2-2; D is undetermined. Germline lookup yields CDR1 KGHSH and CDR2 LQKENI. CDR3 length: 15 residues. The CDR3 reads CASSPPGRITGELFF. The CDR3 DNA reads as TGTGCCAGCTCCCCACCTGGACGGATCACCGGGGAGCTGTTTTTT.

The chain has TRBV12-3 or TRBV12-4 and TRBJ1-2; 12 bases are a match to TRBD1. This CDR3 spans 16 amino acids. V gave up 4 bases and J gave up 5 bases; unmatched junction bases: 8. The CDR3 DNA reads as TGTGCCAGCAGTTCTACTGGGACAGGGGGCAGGTATGGCTACACCTTC. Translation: CASSSTGTGGRYGYTF.

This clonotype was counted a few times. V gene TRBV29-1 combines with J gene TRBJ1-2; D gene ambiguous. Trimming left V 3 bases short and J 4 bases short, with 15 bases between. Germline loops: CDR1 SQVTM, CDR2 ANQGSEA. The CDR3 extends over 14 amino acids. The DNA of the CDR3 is TGCAGCGTTGAGTTCACTCAGCAGGTCTATGGCTACACCTTC. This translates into CSVEFTQQVYGYTF.

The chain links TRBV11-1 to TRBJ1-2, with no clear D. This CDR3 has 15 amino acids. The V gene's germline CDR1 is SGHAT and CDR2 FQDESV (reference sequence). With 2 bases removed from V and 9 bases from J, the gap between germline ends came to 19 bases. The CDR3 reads CASSLSITDLRSYTF. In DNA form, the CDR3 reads TGTGCCAGCAGCTTATCGATCACGGACCTCAGGAGCTACACCTTC.

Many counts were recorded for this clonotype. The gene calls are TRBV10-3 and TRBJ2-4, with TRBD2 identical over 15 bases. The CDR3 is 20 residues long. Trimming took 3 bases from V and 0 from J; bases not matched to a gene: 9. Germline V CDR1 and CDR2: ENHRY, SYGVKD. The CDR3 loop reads CAISDFPGLAGGQAKNIQYF. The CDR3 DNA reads TGTGCCATCAGTGACTTCCCCGGACTAGCGGGAGGGCAAGCCAAAAACATTCAGTACTTC.

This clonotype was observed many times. DNA of the CDR3: TGTGCCAGCAGCTTTAGCGGAACTAGCACAGATACGCAGTATTTT. Its protein product is CASSFSGTSTDTQYF. The chain combines TRBV11-2 with TRBJ2-3; possibly TRBD2 for D (6 bases). The V end lost 3 bases, the J end lost 0 bases, and 10 bases lay between the germline ends. Germline assignment: CDR1 SGHAT and CDR2 FQNNGV. There are 15 residues in the CDR3.

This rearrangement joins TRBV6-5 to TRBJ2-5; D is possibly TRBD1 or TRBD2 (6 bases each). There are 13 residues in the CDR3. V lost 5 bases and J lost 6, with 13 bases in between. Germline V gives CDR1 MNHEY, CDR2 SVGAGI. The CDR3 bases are TGTGCCAGCAGTCCCCGCCGGGGGCAGACCCAGTACTTC. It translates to CASSPRRGQTQYF.

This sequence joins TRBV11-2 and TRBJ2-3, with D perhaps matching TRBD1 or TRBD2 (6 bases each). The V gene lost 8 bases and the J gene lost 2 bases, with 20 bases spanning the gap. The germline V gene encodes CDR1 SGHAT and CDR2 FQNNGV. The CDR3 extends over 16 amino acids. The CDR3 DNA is TGTGCCAGCGCGGCGGGACAACCGATTTCCACAGATACGCAGTATTTT. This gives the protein CASAAGQPISTDTQYF.

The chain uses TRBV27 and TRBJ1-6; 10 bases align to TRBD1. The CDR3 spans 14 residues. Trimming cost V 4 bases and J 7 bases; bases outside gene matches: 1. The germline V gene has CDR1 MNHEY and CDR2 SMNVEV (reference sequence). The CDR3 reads CASSWTGGNSPLHF. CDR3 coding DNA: TGTGCCAGCAGTTGGACAGGGGGGAATTCACCCCTCCACTTT.

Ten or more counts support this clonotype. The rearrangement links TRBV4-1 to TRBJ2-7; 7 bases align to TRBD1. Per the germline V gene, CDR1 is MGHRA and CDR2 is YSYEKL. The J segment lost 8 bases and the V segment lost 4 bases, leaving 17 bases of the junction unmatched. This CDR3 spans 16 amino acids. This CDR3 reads CASSRIRGTEATKQYF. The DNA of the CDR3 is TGCGCCAGCAGCCGAATTAGAGGGACAGAAGCGACTAAGCAGTACTTC.

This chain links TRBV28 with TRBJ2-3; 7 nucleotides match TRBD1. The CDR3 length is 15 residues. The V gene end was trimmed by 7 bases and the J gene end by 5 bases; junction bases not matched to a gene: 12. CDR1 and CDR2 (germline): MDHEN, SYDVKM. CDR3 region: CASNELGQGVDTQYF. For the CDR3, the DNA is TGTGCCAGCAATGAATTGGGCCAGGGGGTAGATACGCAGTATTTT.

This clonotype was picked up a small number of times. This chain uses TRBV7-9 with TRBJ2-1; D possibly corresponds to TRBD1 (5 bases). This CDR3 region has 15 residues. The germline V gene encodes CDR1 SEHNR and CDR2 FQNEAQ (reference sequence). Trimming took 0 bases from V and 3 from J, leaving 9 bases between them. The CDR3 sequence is CASSLAQGFYNEQFF. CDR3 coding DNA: TGTGCCAGCAGCTTAGCGCAGGGATTCTACAATGAGCAGTTCTTC.

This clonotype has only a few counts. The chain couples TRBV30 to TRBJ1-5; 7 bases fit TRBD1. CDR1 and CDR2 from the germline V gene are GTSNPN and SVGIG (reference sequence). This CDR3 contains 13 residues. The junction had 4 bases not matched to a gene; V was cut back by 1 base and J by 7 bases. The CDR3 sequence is CAWSGQGLQPQHF. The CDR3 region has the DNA TGTGCCTGGAGTGGACAGGGATTACAGCCCCAGCATTTT. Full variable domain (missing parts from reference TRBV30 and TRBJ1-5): SQTIHQWPATLVQPVGSPLSLECTVEGTSNPNLYWYRQAAGRGLQLLFYSVGIGQISSEVPQNLSASRPQDRQFILSSKKLLLSDSGFYLCAWSGQGLQPQHFGDGTRLSIL.

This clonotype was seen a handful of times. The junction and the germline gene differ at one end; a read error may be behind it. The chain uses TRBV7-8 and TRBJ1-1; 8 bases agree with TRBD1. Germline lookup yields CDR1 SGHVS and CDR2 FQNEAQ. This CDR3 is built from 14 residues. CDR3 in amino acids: CASRLDQGATEAFF. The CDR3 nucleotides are TGTGCCAGCAGGTTAGACCAGGGGGCGACTGAAGCTTTCTTT.

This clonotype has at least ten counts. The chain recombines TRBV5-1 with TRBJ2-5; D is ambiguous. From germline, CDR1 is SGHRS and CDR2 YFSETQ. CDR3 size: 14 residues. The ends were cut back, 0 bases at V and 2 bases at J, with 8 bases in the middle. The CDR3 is CASSLVPGQETQYF. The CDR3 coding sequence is TGCGCCAGCAGCTTGGTGCCAGGTCAAGAGACCCAGTACTTC.

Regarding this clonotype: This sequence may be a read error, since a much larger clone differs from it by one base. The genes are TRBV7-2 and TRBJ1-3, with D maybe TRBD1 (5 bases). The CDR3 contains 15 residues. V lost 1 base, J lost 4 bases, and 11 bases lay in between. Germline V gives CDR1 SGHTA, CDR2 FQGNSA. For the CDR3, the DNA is TGTGCCAGCAGCTTAGTCTGGGCAGGGGGAAACACCATATATTTT. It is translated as CASSLVWAGGNTIYF.

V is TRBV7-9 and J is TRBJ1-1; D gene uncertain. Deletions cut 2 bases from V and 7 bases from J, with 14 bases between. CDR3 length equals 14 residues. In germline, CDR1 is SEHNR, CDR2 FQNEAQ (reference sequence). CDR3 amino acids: CASSLHGKGHEAFF. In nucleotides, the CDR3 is TGTGCCAGCAGCTTACACGGGAAAGGCCATGAAGCTTTCTTT.

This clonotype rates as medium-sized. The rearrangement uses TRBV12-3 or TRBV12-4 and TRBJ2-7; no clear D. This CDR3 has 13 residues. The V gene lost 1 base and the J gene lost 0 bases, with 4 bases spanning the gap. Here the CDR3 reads CASSLGPSYEQYF. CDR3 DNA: TGTGCCAGCAGTTTAGGTCCCTCCTACGAGCAGTACTTC.

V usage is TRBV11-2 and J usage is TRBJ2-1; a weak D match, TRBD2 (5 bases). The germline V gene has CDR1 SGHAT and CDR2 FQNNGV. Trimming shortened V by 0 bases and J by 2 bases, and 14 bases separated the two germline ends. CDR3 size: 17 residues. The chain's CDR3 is CASSLDPWEPAYNEQFF. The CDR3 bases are TGTGCCAGCAGCTTAGATCCGTGGGAGCCGGCCTACAATGAGCAGTTCTTC.

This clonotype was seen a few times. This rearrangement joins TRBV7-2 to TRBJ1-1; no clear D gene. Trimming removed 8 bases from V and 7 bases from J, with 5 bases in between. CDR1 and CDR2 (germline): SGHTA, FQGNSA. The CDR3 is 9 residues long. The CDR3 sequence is CASGYEAFF. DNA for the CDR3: TGTGCCAGCGGCTATGAAGCTTTCTTT.

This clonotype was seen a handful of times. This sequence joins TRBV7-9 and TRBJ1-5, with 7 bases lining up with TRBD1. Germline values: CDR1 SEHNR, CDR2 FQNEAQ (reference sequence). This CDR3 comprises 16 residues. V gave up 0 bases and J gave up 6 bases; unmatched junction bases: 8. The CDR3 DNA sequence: TGTGCCAGCAGCTTAGCGCGACAGGGCAGTGGTCAGCCCCAGCATTTT. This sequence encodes CASSLARQGSGQPQHF.

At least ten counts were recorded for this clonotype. The CDR3 is CASSLTEDTEAFF. For the CDR3, the DNA is TGTGCCAGCAGCCTGACAGAGGACACTGAAGCTTTCTTT. J is TRBJ1-1 and V is TRBV12-3 or TRBV12-4; D may be TRBD1 (5 bases). The CDR3 loop spans 13 amino acids. The ends were cut back, 6 bases at V and 3 bases at J, with 11 bases in the middle.

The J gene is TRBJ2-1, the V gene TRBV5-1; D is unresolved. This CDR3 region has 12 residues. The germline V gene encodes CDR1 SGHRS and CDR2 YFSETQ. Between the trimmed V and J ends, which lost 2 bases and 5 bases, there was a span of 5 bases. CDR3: CASSFPNNEQFF. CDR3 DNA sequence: TGCGCCAGCAGCTTTCCAAACAATGAGCAGTTCTTC.